This entry lists 8 T cell receptor beta chains sequenced from one sample in a study of blood T cell repertoires in COVID-19. The table came from immunoSEQ multiplex PCR; TCRdb's copy has only in-frame clones and leaves some out. The repertoire holds 130,000 or so clones, with about 74% as singletons. Input material: peripheral blood. Receptors were obtained from a human donor in a cohort sampled during active COVID-19.

This clone was counted once. The genes are TRBV4-1 and TRBJ2-7; 14 bases are shared with TRBD2. CDR1 and CDR2 from the germline V gene are MGHRA and YSYEKL. V shed 8 bases and J 0 bases; nucleotides not matched to a gene: 0. The CDR3 is made up of 14 amino acids. DNA of the CDR3: TGCGCCAGCGGACTAGCGGGAGGCTCCTACGAGCAGTACTTC. As protein: CASGLAGGSYEQYF.

This clone turned up a few times. The chain uses TRBV5-1 and TRBJ2-3; D not resolved. The CDR3 loop spans 12 amino acids. In germline, CDR1 is SGHRS, CDR2 YFSETQ. The germline V and J ends were trimmed by 7 bases and 1 base, with 7 bases remaining between them. The CDR3 here is CASSPGTDTQYF. As DNA, the CDR3 is TGCGCCAGCTCACCGGGCACAGATACGCAGTATTTT. The complete variable domain, with remaining parts taken from reference TRBV5-1 and TRBJ2-3, reads KAGVTQTPRYLIKTRGQQVTLSCSPISGHRSVSWYQQTPGQGLQFLFEYFSETQRNKGNFPGRFSGRQFSNSRSEMNVSTLELGDSALYLCASSPGTDTQYFGPGTRLTVL.

The J gene is TRBJ1-1, the V gene TRBV6-5, with 9 bases aligning to TRBD1. There are 14 residues in the CDR3. The ends lost 7 bases at V and 3 bases at J; junction bases unmatched: 6. Germline V gene sequence: CDR1 MNHEY, CDR2 SVGAGI. DNA of the CDR3: TGTGCCAGCATTGGGGGGACAGGGCACACTGAAGCTTTCTTT. As protein: CASIGGTGHTEAFF.

J is TRBJ2-3 and V is TRBV25-1; TRBD1 matches 8 bases. CDR3 length equals 12 residues. V lost 5 bases and J lost 10; bases outside the gene matches: 5. Germline CDR1 MGHDK, CDR2 SYGVNS. The CDR3 loop is CASSQGALAQYF. The CDR3 DNA reads TGTGCCAGCAGTCAGGGGGCTCTGGCGCAGTATTTT.

CDR3 loop: CASSGRRGADYGYTF. The DNA for the CDR3 is TGTGCCAGCAGCGGGAGGAGGGGCGCGGACTATGGCTACACCTTC. The chain combines TRBV2 with TRBJ1-2, with D possibly being TRBD1 (5 bases). The CDR3 has 15 residues. Germline CDR1 is SNHLY and CDR2 is FYNNEI. Between the trimmed V and J ends, which lost 6 bases and 3 bases, there was a span of 17 bases.

This sequence joins TRBV11-3 and TRBJ2-6; TRBD2 is a possible D gene (6 bases). The germline V and J ends were trimmed by 4 bases and 0 bases, with 13 bases remaining between them. This CDR3 spans 17 amino acids. CDR1 is SGHNT, CDR2 YENEEA, per germline. CDR3 loop: CASSWGESSSGANVLTF. The CDR3 nucleotides are TGTGCCAGCAGCTGGGGGGAATCCAGCTCTGGGGCCAACGTCCTGACTTTC.

The gene calls are TRBV6-5 and TRBJ1-6; TRBD1 matches 9 bases. V shed 0 bases, J shed 9 bases, and the junction held 3 bases outside the gene matches. From germline, CDR1 is MNHEY and CDR2 SVGAGI. CDR3 size: 15 residues. In DNA form, the CDR3 reads TGTGCCAGCAGTTACTCACAGGGGGCTCTTTCACCCCTCCACTTT. Translating gives CASSYSQGALSPLHF.

The rearrangement links TRBV7-9 to TRBJ2-7, with TRBD1 identical over 7 bases. Trimming took 1 base from V and 1 from J; bases not matched to a gene: 10. The germline CDR1 and CDR2 sequences are SEHNR and FQNEAQ (reference sequence). The CDR3 spans 17 residues. The CDR3 bases are TGTGCCAGCAGCTTAGGAACATCCGGGACAGCGTCCTACGAGCAGTACTTC. This translates into CASSLGTSGTASYEQYF.